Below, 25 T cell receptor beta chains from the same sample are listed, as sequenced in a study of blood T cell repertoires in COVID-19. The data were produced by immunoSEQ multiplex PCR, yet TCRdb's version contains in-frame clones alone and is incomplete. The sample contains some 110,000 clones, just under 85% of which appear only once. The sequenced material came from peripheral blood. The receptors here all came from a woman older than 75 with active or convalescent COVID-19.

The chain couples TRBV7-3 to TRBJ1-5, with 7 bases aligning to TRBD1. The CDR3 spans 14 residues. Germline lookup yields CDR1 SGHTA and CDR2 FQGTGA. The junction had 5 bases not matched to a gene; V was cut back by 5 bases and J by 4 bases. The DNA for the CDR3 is TGTGCCAGCAGCGCAACAGGGGTAAATCAGCCCCAGCATTTT. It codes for CASSATGVNQPQHF.

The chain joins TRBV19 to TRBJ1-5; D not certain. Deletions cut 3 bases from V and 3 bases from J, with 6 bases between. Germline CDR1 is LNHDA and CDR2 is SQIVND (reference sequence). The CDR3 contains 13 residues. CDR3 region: CASSMVLNQPQHF. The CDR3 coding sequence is TGTGCCAGTAGTATGGTACTCAATCAGCCCCAGCATTTT.

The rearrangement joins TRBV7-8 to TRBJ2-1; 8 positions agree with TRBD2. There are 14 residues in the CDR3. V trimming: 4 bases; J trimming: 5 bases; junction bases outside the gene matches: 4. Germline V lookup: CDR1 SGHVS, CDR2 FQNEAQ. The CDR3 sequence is CASSWSGGNNEQFF. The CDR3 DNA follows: TGTGCCAGCAGCTGGAGCGGGGGAAACAATGAGCAGTTCTTC.

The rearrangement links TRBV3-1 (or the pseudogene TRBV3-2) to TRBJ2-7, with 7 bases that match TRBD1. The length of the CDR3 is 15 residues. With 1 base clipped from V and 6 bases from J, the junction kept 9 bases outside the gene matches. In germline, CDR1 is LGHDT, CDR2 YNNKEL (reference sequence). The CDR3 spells CASSQVSAGGVEQYF. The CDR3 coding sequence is TGTGCCAGCAGCCAAGTTTCGGCAGGGGGTGTCGAGCAGTACTTC.

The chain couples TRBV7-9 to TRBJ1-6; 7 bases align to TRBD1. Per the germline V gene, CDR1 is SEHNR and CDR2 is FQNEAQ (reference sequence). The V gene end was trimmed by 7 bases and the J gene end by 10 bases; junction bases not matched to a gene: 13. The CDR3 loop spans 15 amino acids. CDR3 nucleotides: TGTGCCAGCACCCTTACCGGGACAGTGGACTCACCCCTCCACTTT. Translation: CASTLTGTVDSPLHF.

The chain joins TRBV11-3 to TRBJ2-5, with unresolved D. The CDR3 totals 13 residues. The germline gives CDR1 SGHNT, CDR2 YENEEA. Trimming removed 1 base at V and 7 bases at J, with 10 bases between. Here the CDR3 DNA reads TGTGCCAGCAGCTTAGCGTCGGGTGGGACCCAGTACTTC. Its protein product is CASSLASGGTQYF.

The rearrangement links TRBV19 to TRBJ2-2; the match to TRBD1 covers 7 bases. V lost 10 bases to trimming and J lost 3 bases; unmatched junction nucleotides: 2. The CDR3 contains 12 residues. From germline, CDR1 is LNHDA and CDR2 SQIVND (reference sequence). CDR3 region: CATDRDTGELFF. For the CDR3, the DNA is TGTGCCACAGACAGGGACACCGGGGAGCTGTTTTTT.

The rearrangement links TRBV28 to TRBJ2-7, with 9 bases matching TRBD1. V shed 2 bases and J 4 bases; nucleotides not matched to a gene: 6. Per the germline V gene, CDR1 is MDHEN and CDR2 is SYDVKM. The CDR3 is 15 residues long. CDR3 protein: CASSLLQGAFYEQYF. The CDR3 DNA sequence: TGTGCCAGCAGTTTACTACAGGGGGCGTTTTACGAGCAGTACTTC. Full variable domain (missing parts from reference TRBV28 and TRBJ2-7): DVKVTQSSRYLVKRTGEKVFLECVQDMDHENMFWYRQDPGLGLRLIYFSYDVKMKEKGDIPEGYSVSREKKERFSLILESASTNQTSMYLCASSLLQGAFYEQYFGPGTRLTVT.

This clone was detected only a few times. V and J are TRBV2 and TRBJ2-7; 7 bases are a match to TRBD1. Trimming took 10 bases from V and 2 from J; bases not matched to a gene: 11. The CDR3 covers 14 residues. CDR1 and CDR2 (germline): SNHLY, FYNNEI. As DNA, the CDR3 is TGTGCCACCAACCGGGACAGAAGTACCTACGAGCAGTACTTC. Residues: CATNRDRSTYEQYF.

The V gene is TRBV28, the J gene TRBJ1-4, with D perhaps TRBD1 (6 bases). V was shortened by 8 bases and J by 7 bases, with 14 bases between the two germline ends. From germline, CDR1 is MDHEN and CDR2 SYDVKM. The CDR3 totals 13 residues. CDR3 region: CASLDRYSEKLFF. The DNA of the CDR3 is TGTGCCAGCCTCGACAGGTATTCTGAAAAACTGTTTTTT.

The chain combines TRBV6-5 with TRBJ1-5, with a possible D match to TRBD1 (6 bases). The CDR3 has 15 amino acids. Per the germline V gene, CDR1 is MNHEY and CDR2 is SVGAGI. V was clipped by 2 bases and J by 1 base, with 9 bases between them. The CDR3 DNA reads TGTGCCAGCAGTTACAGCGGACAGAGCAATCAGCCCCAGCATTTT. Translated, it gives CASSYSGQSNQPQHF.

Here the CDR3 reads CASSAPRQGASYGYTF. CDR3 nucleotide sequence: TGTGCCAGCAGCGCCCCGAGACAGGGTGCGAGCTATGGCTACACCTTC. V gene TRBV9 combines with J gene TRBJ1-2, with 7 bases that match TRBD1. Germline CDR1 and CDR2: SGDLS and YYNGEE. The J segment lost 4 bases and the V segment lost 3 bases, leaving 12 bases of the junction unmatched. This CDR3 comprises 16 residues.

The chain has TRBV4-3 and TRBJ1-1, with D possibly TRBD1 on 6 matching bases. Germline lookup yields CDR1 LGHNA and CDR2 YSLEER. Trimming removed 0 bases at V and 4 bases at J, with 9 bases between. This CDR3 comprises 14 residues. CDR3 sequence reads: CASSQEFRGTEAFF. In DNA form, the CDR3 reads TGCGCCAGCAGCCAAGAGTTCAGGGGCACTGAAGCTTTCTTT.

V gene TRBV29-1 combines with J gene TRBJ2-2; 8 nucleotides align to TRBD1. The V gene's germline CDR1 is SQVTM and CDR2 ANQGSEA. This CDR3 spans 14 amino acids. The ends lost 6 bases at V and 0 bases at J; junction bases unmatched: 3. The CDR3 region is CSVRDRSNTGELFF. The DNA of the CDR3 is TGCAGCGTGAGGGACAGGTCGAACACCGGGGAGCTGTTTTTT.

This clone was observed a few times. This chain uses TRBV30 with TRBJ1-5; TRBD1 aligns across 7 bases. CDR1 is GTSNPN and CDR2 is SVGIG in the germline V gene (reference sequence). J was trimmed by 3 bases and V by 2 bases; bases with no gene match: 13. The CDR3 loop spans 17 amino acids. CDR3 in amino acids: CAWSIRGAGGPNQPQHF. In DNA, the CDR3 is TGTGCCTGGAGTATCCGTGGGGCAGGGGGTCCCAATCAGCCCCAGCATTTT.

CDR3 in DNA: TGTGCCAGCAGCTTGGTAAGAGGACTAGCGGCCAATGAGCAGTTCTTC. It encodes CASSLVRGLAANEQFF. This chain joins TRBV7-3 and TRBJ2-1, with 10 bases fitting TRBD2. The CDR3 spans 16 residues. The V gene's germline CDR1 is SGHTA and CDR2 FQGTGA. Trimming removed 3 bases from V and 6 bases from J; junction bases left unmatched: 8.

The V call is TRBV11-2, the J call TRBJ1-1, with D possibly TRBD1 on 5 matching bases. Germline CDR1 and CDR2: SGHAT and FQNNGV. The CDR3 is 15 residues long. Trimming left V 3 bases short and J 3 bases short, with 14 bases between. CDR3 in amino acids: CASSFQPGGDTEAFF. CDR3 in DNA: TGTGCCAGCAGCTTTCAACCCGGGGGGGACACTGAAGCTTTCTTT.

The CDR3, as DNA: TGTGCCAGCAGCCCAATCAGTCAGGGTTCCTATGGCTACACCTTC. Its translation: CASSPISQGSYGYTF. The chain carries TRBV7-9 and TRBJ1-2; weak D call: TRBD1 (5 bases). V was shortened by 5 bases and J by 4 bases, with 17 bases between the two germline ends. Per the germline V gene, CDR1 is SEHNR and CDR2 is FQNEAQ (reference sequence). This CDR3 is 15 amino acids long.

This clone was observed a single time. CDR3 nucleotides: TGTGCCAGCAGTTCAGCAGGGGGCCTCTATGGCTACACCTTC. Translating gives CASSSAGGLYGYTF. The chain joins TRBV28 to TRBJ1-2, with 8 nucleotides matching TRBD1. The junction had 5 bases not matched to a gene; V was cut back by 4 bases and J by 4 bases. The CDR3 has 14 residues. CDR1 is MDHEN and CDR2 is SYDVKM in the germline V gene.

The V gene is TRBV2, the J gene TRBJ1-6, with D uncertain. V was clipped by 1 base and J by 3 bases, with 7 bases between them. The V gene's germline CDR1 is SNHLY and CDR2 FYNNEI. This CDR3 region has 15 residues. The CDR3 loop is CASSEVNSYNSPLHF. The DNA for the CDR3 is TGTGCCAGCAGTGAAGTTAACAGCTATAATTCACCCCTCCACTTT.

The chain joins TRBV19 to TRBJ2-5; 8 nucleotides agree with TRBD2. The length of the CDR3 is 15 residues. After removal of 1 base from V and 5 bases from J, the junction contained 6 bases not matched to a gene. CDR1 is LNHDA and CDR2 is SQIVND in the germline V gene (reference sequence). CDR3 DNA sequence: TGTGCCAGTAGTATAGCCGGGGGGGGCCGGGAGACCCAGTACTTC. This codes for CASSIAGGGRETQYF.

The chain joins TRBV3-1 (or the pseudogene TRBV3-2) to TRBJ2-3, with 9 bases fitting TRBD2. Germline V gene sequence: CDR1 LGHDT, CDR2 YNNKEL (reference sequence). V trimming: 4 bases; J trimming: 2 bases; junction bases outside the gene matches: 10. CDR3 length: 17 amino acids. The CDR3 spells CASSPPLGGGATDTQYF. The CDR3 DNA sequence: TGTGCCAGCAGCCCCCCCTTAGGCGGGGGGGCCACAGATACGCAGTATTTT.

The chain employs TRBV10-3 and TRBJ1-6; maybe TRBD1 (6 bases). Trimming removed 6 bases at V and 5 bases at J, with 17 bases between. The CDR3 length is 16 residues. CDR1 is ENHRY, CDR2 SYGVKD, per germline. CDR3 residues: CAIRGTQSSNNSPLHF. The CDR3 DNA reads TGTGCCATCAGAGGGACACAGTCATCGAATAATTCACCCCTCCACTTT.

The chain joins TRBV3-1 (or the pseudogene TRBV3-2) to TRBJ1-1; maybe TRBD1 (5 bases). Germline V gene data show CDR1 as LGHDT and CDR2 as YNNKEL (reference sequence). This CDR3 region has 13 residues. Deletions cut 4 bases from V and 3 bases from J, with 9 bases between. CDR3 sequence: CASSPGGYTEAFF. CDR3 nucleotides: TGTGCCAGCAGCCCCGGGGGATACACTGAAGCTTTCTTT.

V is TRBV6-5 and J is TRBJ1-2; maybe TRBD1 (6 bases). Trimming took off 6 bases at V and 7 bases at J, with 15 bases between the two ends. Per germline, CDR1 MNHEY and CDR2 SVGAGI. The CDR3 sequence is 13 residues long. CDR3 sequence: CASRNTGRSGYTF. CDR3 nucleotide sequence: TGTGCCAGCAGAAATACAGGGCGCTCTGGCTACACCTTC.